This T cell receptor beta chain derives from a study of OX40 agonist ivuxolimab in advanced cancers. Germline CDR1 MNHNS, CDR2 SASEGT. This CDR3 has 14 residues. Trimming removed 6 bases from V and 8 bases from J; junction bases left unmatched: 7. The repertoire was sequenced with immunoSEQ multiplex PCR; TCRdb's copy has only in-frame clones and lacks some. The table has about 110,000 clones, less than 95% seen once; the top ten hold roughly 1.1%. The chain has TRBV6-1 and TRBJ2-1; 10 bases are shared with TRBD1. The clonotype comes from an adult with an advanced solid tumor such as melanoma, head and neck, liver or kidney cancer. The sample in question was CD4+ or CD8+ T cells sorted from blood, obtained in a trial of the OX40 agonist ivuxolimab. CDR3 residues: CASRGQGSRDEQFF. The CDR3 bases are TGTGCCAGCAGGGGACAGGGGAGTCGGGATGAGCAGTTCTTC.